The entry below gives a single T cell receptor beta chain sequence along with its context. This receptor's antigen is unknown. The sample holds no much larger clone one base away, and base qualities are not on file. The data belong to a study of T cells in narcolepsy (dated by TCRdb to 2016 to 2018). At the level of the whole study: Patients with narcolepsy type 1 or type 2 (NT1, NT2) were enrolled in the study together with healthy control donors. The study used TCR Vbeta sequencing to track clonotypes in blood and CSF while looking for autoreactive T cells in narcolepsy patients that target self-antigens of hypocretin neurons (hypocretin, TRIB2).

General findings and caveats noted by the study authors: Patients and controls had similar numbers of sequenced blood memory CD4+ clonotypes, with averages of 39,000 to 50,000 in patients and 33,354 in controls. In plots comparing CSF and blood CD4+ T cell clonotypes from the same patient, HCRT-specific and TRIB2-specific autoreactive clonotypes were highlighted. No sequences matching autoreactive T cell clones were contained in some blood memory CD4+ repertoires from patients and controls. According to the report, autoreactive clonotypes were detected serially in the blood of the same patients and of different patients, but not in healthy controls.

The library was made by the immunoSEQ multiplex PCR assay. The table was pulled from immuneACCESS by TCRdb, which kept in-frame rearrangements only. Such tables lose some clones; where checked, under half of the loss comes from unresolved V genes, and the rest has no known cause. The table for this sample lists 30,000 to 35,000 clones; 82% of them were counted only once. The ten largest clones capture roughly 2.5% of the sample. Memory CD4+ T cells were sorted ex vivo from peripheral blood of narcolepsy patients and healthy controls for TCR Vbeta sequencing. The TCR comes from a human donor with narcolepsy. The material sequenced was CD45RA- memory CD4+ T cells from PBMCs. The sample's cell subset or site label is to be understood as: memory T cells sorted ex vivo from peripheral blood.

The CDR3 sequence is CAISGKIQGAGNYGYTF. The sequenced DNA: TGTGCCATCAGTGGGAAAATTCAGGGGGCTGGAAACTATGGCTACACCTTC. The chain joins TRBV10-3 to TRBJ1-2; TRBD1 agrees with 8 junctional bases. At the junction V is shortened by 4 bases and J by 2 bases; bases outside the gene matches: 12. According to the germline V gene, CDR1 reads ENHRY and CDR2 reads SYGVKD. CDR3 length: 17 amino acids, cysteine to phenylalanine. Just CDR3 DNA is preserved here, 51 bases in frame from base 1.